This entry is about one T cell receptor (beta chain). Under the authors' procedure: How many nucleated cells were present was estimated from reference gene primer amplification. The table came from immunoSEQ multiplex PCR; TCRdb's copy has only in-frame clones and leaves some out. Clonal size and the V and J genes are those of that table, whereas D and trimming came from the DNA. The sample shows under 200,000 clones, about 86% of them seen only once. The germline V gene has CDR1 MNHEY and CDR2 SMNVEV (reference sequence). The ends lost 4 bases at V and 1 base at J; junction bases unmatched: 11. This CDR3 region has 17 residues. These data come from a study of blood T cell repertoires in COVID-19. Turning to the study itself: The study drew acute and convalescent COVID-19 samples from the United States, Italy and Spain. In each case, the material was cDNA or gDNA derived from T cells, B-cell-depleted T cells, or PBMCs.

The sample taken for sequencing was peripheral blood. The clonotype comes from a man between 60 and 70 years old with acute or convalescent COVID-19. The rearrangement joins TRBV27 to TRBJ2-5; TRBD1 agrees at 8 bases. CDR3 DNA: TGTGCCAGCAGTTCAAACCGGGACAGGAAGGGCCAAGAGACCCAGTACTTC. It codes for CASSSNRDRKGQETQYF.